This T cell receptor beta chain was recorded in a study of T cell repertoires in cytomegalovirus infection. About the research overall: CMV epitopes, recently identified HLA-C-restricted and well-studied HLA-B-restricted, were used. CMV infection together with matching HLA type was indicated by public TCR beta signatures.

General study points: Identification of carriers of CMV plus the relevant HLA was performed using cumulative public TCR beta family frequency. Predominance within the ex vivo response was attributable to HLA-C-restricted CMV-specific TCR beta clonotypes.

One entry per CDR3 protein results from TCRdb running MiXCR on the reads. The sample contains about 920,000 distinct CDR3 sequences, roughly a third of which appear only once. Germline assignment: CDR1 MNHEY and CDR2 SMNVEV (reference sequence). V was shortened by 5 bases and J by 3 bases, with 10 bases between the two germline ends. CDR3 length: 13 residues. With regard to this clonotype: Antigen specificity is unknown.

Specimen: cultured CD8+ T cells from PBMCs, collected from culture after CMV antigen stimulation. The chain combines TRBV27 with TRBJ1-2; D gene uncertain. The sequence was obtained from a human donor in good health (CMV status not recorded). Some clones in this sample may be carry-over from other donors' samples. CDR3 amino acids: CASSPTLHYGYTF. DNA for the CDR3: TGTGCCAGCAGTCCGACACTCCACTATGGCTACACCTTC.